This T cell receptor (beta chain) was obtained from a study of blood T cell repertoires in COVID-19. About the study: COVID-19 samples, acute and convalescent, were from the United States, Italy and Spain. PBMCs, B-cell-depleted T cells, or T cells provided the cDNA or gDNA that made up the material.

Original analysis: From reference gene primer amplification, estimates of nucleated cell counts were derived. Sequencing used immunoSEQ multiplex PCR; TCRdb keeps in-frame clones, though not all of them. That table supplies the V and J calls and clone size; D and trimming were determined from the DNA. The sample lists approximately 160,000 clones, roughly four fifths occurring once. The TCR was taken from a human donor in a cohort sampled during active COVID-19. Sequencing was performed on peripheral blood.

CDR3 region: CASIGQGGGWAFF. CDR3 DNA: TGTGCCAGCATCGGACAGGGGGGTGGATGGGCTTTCTTT. The gene calls are TRBV6-5 and TRBJ1-1, with TRBD1 identical over 10 bases. The V gene's germline CDR1 is MNHEY and CDR2 SVGAGI. With V trimmed by 7 bases and J by 11 bases, 10 bases remained unmatched. The CDR3 totals 13 residues.